This TCR beta chain appears in the sequencing data of a study of cytomegalovirus exposure and HLA in healthy donors. Assay used: immunoSEQ multiplex PCR; TCRdb lists only in-frame clones, some missing. The data hold about 250,000 clones, with about 90% observed a single time. CDR3 length: 15 amino acids. V lost 6 bases and J lost 7; bases outside the gene matches: 6. Germline CDR1 and CDR2: MNHEY and SVGAGI. Comment on this clone: Its antigen is still unknown.

From the roughly 110-subject validation cohort, which was separate from the roughly 700-subject first cohort, the donors were drawn. Study-level points and caveats: Most TCR sequences were rare, but some public TCRs occurred in many donors. Listed as cytomegalovirus-associated were 170 or so TCR beta chains. Researchers reported that a few CMV-associated chains were confirmed in vitro as CMV antigen-specific.

This receptor was identified in a man younger than 35 in good health and CMV-seropositive. Source material: PBMCs. V gene TRBV6-5 combines with J gene TRBJ2-1; 13 bases match TRBD2. In nucleotides, the CDR3 is TGTGCCAGCAGCCAACTAGCGGGAGGGGGGAATGAGCAGTTCTTC. It translates to CASSQLAGGGNEQFF.